These T cell receptor beta chains were read from a single sample in a study of shared clonotypes between healthy human individuals. Clones were read by immunoSEQ multiplex PCR, and TCRdb kept only the in-frame ones, dropping some. Counted here are over a million clones, over 95% occurring once; the ten biggest clones make up over 1%. The sequenced sample consisted of naive CD4+ T cells sorted from blood. These receptors came from a man between 25 and 39 years old in good health. The CDR3 runs from the conserved cysteine through the conserved F or W. Fields, in order: D gene, clone size, V gene, J gene, CDR3 DNA, CDR3 protein. The D gene is left open where the match is weak. The listing skips clone size in some rows; elsewhere it reads once, few, many or a size class.

d_gene: .; abundance: .; v_gene: TRBV4-1; j_gene: TRBJ2-5; CDR3nt: TGCGCCAGCAGCCCCCACGGACGGGATGAGACCCAGTACTTC; CDR3aa: CASSPHGRDETQYF
d_gene: .; abundance: .; v_gene: TRBV28; j_gene: TRBJ1-5; CDR3nt: TGTGCCAGCAGTCCCTTGGGGGGCGGCAATCAGCCCCAGCATTTT; CDR3aa: CASSPLGGGNQPQHF
d_gene: .; abundance: .; v_gene: TRBV21-1; j_gene: TRBJ2-7; CDR3nt: TGTGCCAGCAGCAGACGGGACAGTCCTATCTACGAGCAGTACTTC; CDR3aa: CASSRRDSPIYEQYF
d_gene: .; abundance: once; v_gene: TRBV28; j_gene: TRBJ2-5; CDR3nt: TGTGCCAGCAGTTTAGGTGGGTCGGAGACCCAGTACTTC; CDR3aa: CASSLGGSETQYF
d_gene: .; abundance: .; v_gene: TRBV28; j_gene: TRBJ2-2; CDR3nt: TGTGCCAGCCAAGTTTCGGGAGCCGGGGAGCTGTTTTTT; CDR3aa: CASQVSGAGELFF
d_gene: TRBD1; abundance: .; v_gene: TRBV7-9; j_gene: TRBJ2-4; CDR3nt: TGTGCCAGCAGCTTAGATAACAGGGGGACCATGGCCATTCAGTACTTC; CDR3aa: CASSLDNRGTMAIQYF
d_gene: TRBD1; abundance: .; v_gene: TRBV29-1; j_gene: TRBJ1-1; CDR3nt: TGCAGCGCCGCGACAGGGGCTATCGGAGCTTTCTTT; CDR3aa: CSAATGAIGAFF
d_gene: .; abundance: .; v_gene: TRBV5-5; j_gene: TRBJ2-2; CDR3nt: TGTGCCACGATGACCAGGGTTAGCTACACCGGGGAGCTGTTTTTT; CDR3aa: CATMTRVSYTGELFF
d_gene: .; abundance: .; v_gene: TRBV10-3; j_gene: TRBJ2-7; CDR3nt: TGTGCCATCAGTGAGACCGACCCGCAAAGCTACGAGCAGTACTTC; CDR3aa: CAISETDPQSYEQYF
d_gene: .; abundance: .; v_gene: TRBV28; j_gene: TRBJ2-6; CDR3nt: TGTGCCAGCAGCGCCCAGGGCTCTGGGGCCAACGTCCTGACTTTC; CDR3aa: CASSAQGSGANVLTF
d_gene: .; abundance: .; v_gene: TRBV10-3; j_gene: TRBJ1-1; CDR3nt: TGTGCCTCGACCCGACAGGCTGCCTCCGAGAACACTGAAGCTTTCTTT; CDR3aa: CASTRQAASENTEAFF
d_gene: .; abundance: .; v_gene: TRBV2; j_gene: TRBJ1-4; CDR3nt: TGTGCCAGCACTAAGGTGTTAACCCCGGAAAAACTGTTTTTT; CDR3aa: CASTKVLTPEKLFF
d_gene: .; abundance: .; v_gene: TRBV7-9; j_gene: TRBJ2-7; CDR3nt: TGTGCCAGCAGCCCACCGAAAGGCTGGGCCGAGCAGTACTTC; CDR3aa: CASSPPKGWAEQYF
d_gene: .; abundance: .; v_gene: TRBV29-1; j_gene: TRBJ1-1; CDR3nt: TGCAGCGTTGAGTGGGGACACCCGAACACTGAAGCTTTCTTT; CDR3aa: CSVEWGHPNTEAFF
d_gene: TRBD2; abundance: .; v_gene: TRBV7-2; j_gene: TRBJ2-7; CDR3nt: TGTGCCAGCAGCCGTCGGGCGGGAGCCCACGAGCAGTACTTC; CDR3aa: CASSRRAGAHEQYF
d_gene: TRBD1; abundance: once; v_gene: TRBV5-6; j_gene: TRBJ2-7; CDR3nt: TGTGCCAGCAGCTTGGTCGGCAGGGGGCCATCCTACGAGCAGTACTTC; CDR3aa: CASSLVGRGPSYEQYF
d_gene: .; abundance: .; v_gene: TRBV11-2; j_gene: TRBJ2-1; CDR3nt: TGTGCCAGCAGCTTGACAGGCGGGCCCACCTACAATGAGCAGTTCTTC; CDR3aa: CASSLTGGPTYNEQFF
d_gene: .; abundance: .; v_gene: TRBV28; j_gene: TRBJ1-5; CDR3nt: TGTGCCAGCAGCTTCCTTAGGGGAGATCAGCCCCAGCATTTT; CDR3aa: CASSFLRGDQPQHF
d_gene: .; abundance: .; v_gene: TRBV5-4; j_gene: TRBJ1-1; CDR3nt: TGTGCCAGCAGCTTGGGACTCGGCCAGGAAGAAGCTTTCTTT; CDR3aa: CASSLGLGQEEAFF
d_gene: .; abundance: .; v_gene: TRBV5-1; j_gene: TRBJ2-3; CDR3nt: TGCGCCAGCAAGGGGTTGGGGGCAGATACGCAGTATTTT; CDR3aa: CASKGLGADTQYF
d_gene: .; abundance: .; v_gene: TRBV9; j_gene: TRBJ1-4; CDR3nt: TGTGCCAGCAGCCGGCGAAGTGGAAAGACTAATGAAAAACTGTTTTTT; CDR3aa: CASSRRSGKTNEKLFF
d_gene: TRBD1; abundance: once; v_gene: TRBV28; j_gene: TRBJ1-3; CDR3nt: TGTGCCAGCACCCCCGGGACAGTCTCTGGAAACACCATATATTTT; CDR3aa: CASTPGTVSGNTIYF
d_gene: .; abundance: .; v_gene: TRBV19; j_gene: TRBJ1-1; CDR3nt: TGTGCCAGTAGGAACAGACCTCGGAACACTGAAGCTTTCTTT; CDR3aa: CASRNRPRNTEAFF
d_gene: .; abundance: .; v_gene: TRBV18; j_gene: TRBJ2-7; CDR3nt: TGTGCCAGCGCGTCCTCGGGCGAGCAGTACTTC; CDR3aa: CASASSGEQYF
d_gene: TRBD2; abundance: .; v_gene: TRBV6-4; j_gene: TRBJ2-1; CDR3nt: TGTGCCAGCAGTGACCAAGCGGGAGCGGTCAATGAGCAGTTCTTC; CDR3aa: CASSDQAGAVNEQFF
d_gene: .; abundance: .; v_gene: TRBV5-4; j_gene: TRBJ1-2; CDR3nt: TGTGCCAGCACCGCCGGGGCTTGGGGCTACACCTTC; CDR3aa: CASTAGAWGYTF
d_gene: TRBD1; abundance: .; v_gene: TRBV4-1; j_gene: TRBJ1-5; CDR3nt: TGCGCCAGCAGCCGTCCGGGACAGGGTACCCAGCCCCAGCATTTT; CDR3aa: CASSRPGQGTQPQHF
d_gene: .; abundance: .; v_gene: TRBV2; j_gene: TRBJ2-1; CDR3nt: TGTGCCACCTCGGGGTCCTCCTACAATGAGCAGTTCTTC; CDR3aa: CATSGSSYNEQFF
d_gene: .; abundance: .; v_gene: TRBV6-1; j_gene: TRBJ2-7; CDR3nt: TGTGCCAGCAGCGCATTGGACTCCTACGAGCAGTACTTC; CDR3aa: CASSALDSYEQYF
d_gene: .; abundance: .; v_gene: TRBV30; j_gene: TRBJ2-6; CDR3nt: TGTGCCCGAGGGATGATGGCTGGGGCCAACGTCCTGACTTTC; CDR3aa: CARGMMAGANVLTF
d_gene: .; abundance: once; v_gene: TRBV15; j_gene: TRBJ1-5; CDR3nt: TGTGCCACCAGTACCCACGTGGGTCCTGGCCAGCCCCAGCATTTT; CDR3aa: CATSTHVGPGQPQHF
d_gene: TRBD2; abundance: .; v_gene: TRBV5-1; j_gene: TRBJ2-7; CDR3nt: TGCGCCAGCAGCTTCAGCGCGGGAGGGTTGATGAACGAGCAGTACTTC; CDR3aa: CASSFSAGGLMNEQYF
d_gene: .; abundance: .; v_gene: TRBV5-1; j_gene: TRBJ2-2; CDR3nt: TGCGCCAGCAGCTTGGCCCCGATATCGACCGGGGAGCTGTTTTTT; CDR3aa: CASSLAPISTGELFF
d_gene: TRBD1; abundance: once; v_gene: TRBV28; j_gene: TRBJ1-5; CDR3nt: TGTGCCAGCAGTTCCCCGACAGGGTTAGGGTTTCAGCCCCAGCATTTT; CDR3aa: CASSSPTGLGFQPQHF
d_gene: .; abundance: .; v_gene: TRBV5-1; j_gene: TRBJ1-2; CDR3nt: TGCGCCAGCAGGCCGGCTGCAGGAGCACCGGGTGGCTACACCTTC; CDR3aa: CASRPAAGAPGGYTF
d_gene: TRBD2; abundance: .; v_gene: TRBV11-2; j_gene: TRBJ2-7; CDR3nt: TGTGCCAGCAGCTTAGGGGCGGGAGCCTCCTACGAGCAGTACTTC; CDR3aa: CASSLGAGASYEQYF
d_gene: .; abundance: .; v_gene: TRBV7-9; j_gene: TRBJ2-1; CDR3nt: TGTGCCAGCAGCTTATTATCGGTTAGGAACAATGAGCAGTTCTTC; CDR3aa: CASSLLSVRNNEQFF
d_gene: .; abundance: .; v_gene: TRBV6-6; j_gene: TRBJ2-1; CDR3nt: TGTGCCAGCAGTATCTCGAGCTCCTACAATGAGCAGTTCTTC; CDR3aa: CASSISSSYNEQFF
d_gene: TRBD2; abundance: .; v_gene: TRBV18; j_gene: TRBJ2-3; CDR3nt: TGTGCCAGCCGTAGAGCGGGAGAGGCAGATACGCAGTATTTT; CDR3aa: CASRRAGEADTQYF
d_gene: .; abundance: .; v_gene: TRBV28; j_gene: TRBJ2-7; CDR3nt: TGTGCCAGCAGGGCACAGGGAGGGAGCTCCTACGAGCAGTACTTC; CDR3aa: CASRAQGGSSYEQYF
d_gene: .; abundance: .; v_gene: TRBV9; j_gene: TRBJ2-7; CDR3nt: TGTGCCAGCAGCCCGGACTTGGAATACGAGCAGTACTTC; CDR3aa: CASSPDLEYEQYF